Reported below is one TCR beta chain. The antigen is undetermined. CDR1 is MDHEN, CDR2 SYDVKM, per germline. Trimming cost V 5 bases and J 0 bases, with 15 bases left between them. The length of the CDR3 is 16 residues. The data originate from a study of graft-versus-host responses after intestinal transplantation. Study-wide background: After anti-thymocyte globulin induction, recipients took tacrolimus and steroids for roughly three years.

Assay used: immunoSEQ multiplex PCR; TCRdb lists only in-frame clones, some missing. The data hold more than 25,000 clones, with 85% to 95% observed a single time. Study findings and constraints: Analysis identified GvH clones in recipient marrow, with some appearing first in ileum or blood. In patients with graft-donor T cell macrochimerism, allograft graft-versus-host to host-versus-graft clonal ratios were high.

The starting material was PBMCs, obtained 18 days after transplant. This sequence was found in a human patient who received an intestinal transplant, so some T cells may come from the graft donor. The J gene is TRBJ2-3, the V gene TRBV28; D unclear. The CDR3 loop reads CASSDERAPSTDTQYF. Written as DNA, the CDR3 is TGTGCCAGCAGTGACGAAAGGGCGCCCAGCACAGATACGCAGTATTTT.